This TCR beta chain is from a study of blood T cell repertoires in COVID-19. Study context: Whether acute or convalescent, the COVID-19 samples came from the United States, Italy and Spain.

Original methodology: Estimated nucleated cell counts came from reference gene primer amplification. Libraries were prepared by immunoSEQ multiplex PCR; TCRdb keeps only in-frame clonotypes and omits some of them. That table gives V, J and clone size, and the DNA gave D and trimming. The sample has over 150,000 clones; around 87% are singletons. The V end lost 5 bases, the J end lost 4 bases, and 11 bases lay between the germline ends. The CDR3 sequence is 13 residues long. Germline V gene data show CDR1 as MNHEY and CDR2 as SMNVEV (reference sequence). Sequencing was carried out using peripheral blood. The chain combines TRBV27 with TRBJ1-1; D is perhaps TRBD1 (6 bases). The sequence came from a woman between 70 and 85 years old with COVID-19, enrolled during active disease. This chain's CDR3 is CASSPGQSTEAFF. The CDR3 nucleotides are TGTGCCAGCAGTCCAGGACAGAGCACTGAAGCTTTCTTT.